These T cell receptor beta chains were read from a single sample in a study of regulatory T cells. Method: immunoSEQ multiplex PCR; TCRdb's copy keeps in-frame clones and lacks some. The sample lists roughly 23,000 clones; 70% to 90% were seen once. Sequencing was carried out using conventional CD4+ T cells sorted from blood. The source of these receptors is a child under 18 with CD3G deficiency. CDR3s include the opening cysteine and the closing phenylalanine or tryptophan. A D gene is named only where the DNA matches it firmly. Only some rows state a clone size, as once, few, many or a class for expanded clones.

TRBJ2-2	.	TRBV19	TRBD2	TGTGCCAGTAAAAGACTAGCGGGCGACACCGGGGAGCTGTTTTTT	CASKRLAGDTGELFF
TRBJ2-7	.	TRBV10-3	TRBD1	TGTGCCTCCCGGACAGGAGAGTATTCCTACGAGCAGTACTTC	CASRTGEYSYEQYF
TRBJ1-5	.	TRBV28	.	TGTGCCTCCTCCGGGGCAGGCGGCGTCAATCAGCCCCAGCATTTT	CASSGAGGVNQPQHF
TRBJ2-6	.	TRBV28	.	TGTGCCAGCACGCCCTCTGGGGCCAACGTCCTGACTTTC	CASTPSGANVLTF
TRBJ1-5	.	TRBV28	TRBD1	TGTGCCACCGCGGGACAGGGGACCTGGGGAAGCAATCAGCCCCAGCATTTT	CATAGQGTWGSNQPQHF
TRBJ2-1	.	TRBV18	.	TGTGCCAGCCGGGCCAGCGGAGTCAATTACAATGAGCAGTTCTTC	CASRASGVNYNEQFF
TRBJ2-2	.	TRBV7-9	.	TGTGCCAGCAGGCCTACAGGGTCCGGGGAGCTGTTTTTT	CASRPTGSGELFF
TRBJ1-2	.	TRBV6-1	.	TGTGCCAGCAACCGGACCCCGGGAAACTATGGCTACACCTTC	CASNRTPGNYGYTF
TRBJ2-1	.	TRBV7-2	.	TGTGCCAGCAGCTTAGGTTGGGGGAATGAGCAGTTCTTC	CASSLGWGNEQFF
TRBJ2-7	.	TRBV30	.	TGTGCCTGGGGGACGGACCCCTACGAGCAGTACTTC	CAWGTDPYEQYF
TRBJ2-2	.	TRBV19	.	TGTGCCAGTAGTGCCAGGAACACCGGGGAGCTGTTTTTT	CASSARNTGELFF
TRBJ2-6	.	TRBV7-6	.	TGTGCCAGCAGCCCTCTGGAGCCTGGGGGGCTCGGGGCCAACGTCCTGACTTTC	CASSPLEPGGLGANVLTF
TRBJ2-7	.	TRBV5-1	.	TGCGCCAGCAGCTTGCTAGGAGGCAAGAGGGACGAGCAGTACTTC	CASSLLGGKRDEQYF
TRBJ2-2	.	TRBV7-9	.	TGTGCCAGCAGCTTAGCGGCGATCAGGAACACCGGGGAGCTGTTTTTT	CASSLAAIRNTGELFF
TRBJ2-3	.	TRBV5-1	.	TGCGCCAGCAGCTTGGCCCGGGGAAATACGCAGTATTTT	CASSLARGNTQYF
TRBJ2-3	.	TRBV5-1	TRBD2	TGCGCCAGCAGCTTCTTAGCGGGAGTCACAGATACGCAGTATTTT	CASSFLAGVTDTQYF
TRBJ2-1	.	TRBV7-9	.	TGTGCCAGCAGCCCCAGGGGGGCCCCTTCCTACAATGAGCAGTTCTTC	CASSPRGAPSYNEQFF
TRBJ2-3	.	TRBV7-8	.	TGTGCCAGCAGCTTATTCAGACCGGCAGATACGCAGTATTTT	CASSLFRPADTQYF
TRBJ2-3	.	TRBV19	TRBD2	TGTGCCAGTAGTGCTGGGAGGGGACCGCAGTATTTT	CASSAGRGPQYF
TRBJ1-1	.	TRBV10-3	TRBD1	TGTGCCATCAGCGTAGACAGGGGGACTGAAGCTTTCTTT	CAISVDRGTEAFF
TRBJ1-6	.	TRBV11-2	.	TGTGCCAGCAGCCCGGATTCTAATTCACCCCTCCACTTT	CASSPDSNSPLHF
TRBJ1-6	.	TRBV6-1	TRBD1	TGTGCCAGCAGTGAAGGGAGACAGGGGAATTCACCCCTCCACTTT	CASSEGRQGNSPLHF
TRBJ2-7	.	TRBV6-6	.	TGTGCCAGCAGGCTGGGACCAAGCTCCTACGAGCAGTACTTC	CASRLGPSSYEQYF
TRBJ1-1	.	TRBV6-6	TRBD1	TGTGCCAGCAGGGGGACAGGCCCCTGGGGGACACTCTTT	CASRGTGPWGTLF
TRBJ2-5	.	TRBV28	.	TGTGCCAGCAGTCCCTCCGGGGCAAAAGAGACCCAGTACTTC	CASSPSGAKETQYF
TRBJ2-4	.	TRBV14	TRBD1	TGTGCCAGCAGCACAGGACAGGGAAACATTCAGTACTTC	CASSTGQGNIQYF
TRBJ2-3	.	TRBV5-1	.	TGCGCCAGCAGCTTGGCTGGCGATACGCAGTATTTT	CASSLAGDTQYF
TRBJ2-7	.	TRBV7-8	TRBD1	TGTGCCAGCAGCCCATCCGGGACAGCAAGCTACGAGCAGTACTTC	CASSPSGTASYEQYF
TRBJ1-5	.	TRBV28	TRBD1	TGTGCCAGCAACCAGGACGCCCCGGGACAGGGGAATCAGCCCCAGCATTTT	CASNQDAPGQGNQPQHF
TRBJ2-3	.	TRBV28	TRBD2	TGTGCCAGCAGCCCGGGGGGGCGACTAGCGGGGCTGCGGCCAGATACGCAGTATTTT	CASSPGGRLAGLRPDTQYF
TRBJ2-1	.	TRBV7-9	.	TGTGCCAGCAGCTTAGGGACAGTACACAATGAGCAGTTCTTC	CASSLGTVHNEQFF
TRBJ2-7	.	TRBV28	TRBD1	TGTGCCAGCAGTTACAGGGGGCGCTTCTCCGAGCAGTACTTC	CASSYRGRFSEQYF
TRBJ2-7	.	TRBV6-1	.	TGTGCCAGCAGTGAACAACAGGTGAGCGAGCAGTACTTC	CASSEQQVSEQYF
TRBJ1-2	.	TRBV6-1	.	TGTGCCAGCAGCAGCTCCGGTACCCACTATGGCTACACCTTC	CASSSSGTHYGYTF
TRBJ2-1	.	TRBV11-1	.	TGTGCCAGCAGCAAAGAGGCGGAAAGCTCCTACAATGAGCAGTTCTTC	CASSKEAESSYNEQFF
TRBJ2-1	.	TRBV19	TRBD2	TGTGCCAGTAGTAGGGGGGGACTAGCTAACAATGAGCAGTTCTTC	CASSRGGLANNEQFF
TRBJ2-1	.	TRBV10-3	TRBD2	TGTGCCATCAGTGAGTATCGACTAGCAGGTGAGCAGTTCTTC	CAISEYRLAGEQFF
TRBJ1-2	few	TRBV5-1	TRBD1	TGCGCCAGCAGCTCGGGAGGGGGCGTTGATGGCTACACCTTC	CASSSGGGVDGYTF
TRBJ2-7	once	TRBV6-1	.	TGTGCCAGCAGGGGACCCGGCGCGGGCGAGCAGTACTTC	CASRGPGAGEQYF
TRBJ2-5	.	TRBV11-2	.	TGTGCCAGCAACCTCGGTTCAGGTGGACAAGAGACCCAGTACTTC	CASNLGSGGQETQYF
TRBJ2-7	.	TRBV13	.	TGTGCCAGCAGCTTATCCCCCACCTCCGAGCAGTACTTC	CASSLSPTSEQYF
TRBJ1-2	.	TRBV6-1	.	TGTGCCAGCACACGGGCTAACTATGGCTACACTTTC	CASTRANYGYTF
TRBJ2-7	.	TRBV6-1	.	TGTGCCAGCAGTTTCAGCGACCGGGCCTACGAGCAGTACTTC	CASSFSDRAYEQYF
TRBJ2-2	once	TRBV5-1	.	TGCGCCAGCAGCTTGTGGGCCAGGACCGGGGAGCTGTTTTTT	CASSLWARTGELFF
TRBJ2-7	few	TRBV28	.	TGTGCCAGCAGTTTATTAGGAGGCGAGCAGTACTTC	CASSLLGGEQYF
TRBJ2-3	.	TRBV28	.	TGTGCCAGCAGTTTGAGACAGGGCAGGAGGGGGGCAGATACGCAGTATTTT	CASSLRQGRRGADTQYF
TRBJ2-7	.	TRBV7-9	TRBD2	TGTGCCAGCAGCCCAGGGACTAGCCTACAGTACTTC	CASSPGTSLQYF